This is a list of T cell receptor beta chains from one sample in a study of blood T cells in healthy people across ages. TCRdb fed the 5' RACE reads into MiXCR, producing one record per CDR3 protein. The repertoire consists of hundreds of thousands of distinct CDR3 sequences, with approximately 49% occurring once and the leading ten covering roughly 30%. Sequencing was done on a sample of blood. These receptors all come from a woman in her fifties or sixties in good health. Both conserved end residues are part of each CDR3. The D gene is left open where the match is weak. Some rows mark clone size as missing; the rest say once, few, many or name a class of expanded clone.

v_gene	d_gene	abundance	j_gene	CDR3nt	CDR3aa
TRBV20-1	TRBD2	few	TRBJ2-3	TGCAGTGCTAGACTAGCGGGAGGATCTGATACGCAGTATTTT	CSARLAGGSDTQYF
TRBV2	NA	NA	TRBJ1-5	TGTGTCAGCAGTGAGGGTTGGACATCCACCGGTAATCAGCCCCAGCATTTT	CVSSEGWTSTGNQPQHF
TRBV29-1	TRBD2	few	TRBJ2-3	TGCAGCGTTGCCCGGGAGGGGGCAGATACGCAGTATTTT	CSVAREGADTQYF
TRBV6-5	NA	NA	TRBJ1-2	TGTGCCAGCACCCTACAGCCCCGGGGCTATGGCTACACCTTC	CASTLQPRGYGYTF
TRBV5-1	TRBD2	NA	TRBJ2-1	TGCGCCAGAATGACTAGCGGAAACAATGAGCAGTTCTTC	CARMTSGNNEQFF
TRBV27	NA	NA	TRBJ2-5	TGTGCCAGCAGTCGGAGGGCGGATGAGACCCAGTACTTC	CASSRRADETQYF
TRBV7-9	NA	few	TRBJ2-7	TGTGCCAGCAGCTTCCCTGGTGTGGTTGAGGGCGAGCAGTACTTC	CASSFPGVVEGEQYF
TRBV3-1	NA	NA	TRBJ2-3	TGTGCCAGCAGCCTCTCTCCGTCAGATACGCAGTATTTT	CASSLSPSDTQYF
TRBV7-2	TRBD2	NA	TRBJ2-3	TGCGCCAGCGTTGCTAGCGGGGTGGCTAGCACAGATACGCAGTATTTT	CASVASGVASTDTQYF
TRBV5-4	NA	once	TRBJ2-1	TGTGCCAGCAGCTCCCACAAGGCTGTAGGCGTAGGTGGGGAGACCCAGTTCTTC	CASSSHKAVGVGGETQFF
TRBV24-1	TRBD2	NA	TRBJ2-1	TGTGCCACCAGTGGCCGCGGGAGGAAAAAGGATGAGCAGTTCTTC	CATSGRGRKKDEQFF
TRBV7-2	NA	NA	TRBJ2-7	TGTGCCAGCAGCCCGAGGACAACCTCCTACGAGCAGTACTTC	CASSPRTTSYEQYF
TRBV24-1	NA	NA	TRBJ2-5	TGTGCCACCCAGGAAACAGGGCAAGAGACCCAGTACTTC	CATQETGQETQYF
TRBV4-1	TRBD2	NA	TRBJ2-3	TGCGCCAGCAGCCAAGTGGGGCTAGCGGGAGGAGGTACAGATACGCAGTATTTT	CASSQVGLAGGGTDTQYF
TRBV7-2	TRBD1	few	TRBJ2-7	TGTGCCAGCAGCCTCTCCGGGGCGCCGGGACAGCTTTTCGAGCAGTACTTC	CASSLSGAPGQLFEQYF
TRBV4-3	NA	once	TRBJ1-4	TGCGCCAGCAGCCAACCGGGAACAGTCAATGAAAAACTGTTTTTT	CASSQPGTVNEKLFF